This TCR beta chain derives from a study of T-cell reconstitution after alpha-beta-depleted transplantation in children. Unique molecular identifiers featured in how the TCRbeta library was prepared. TCRdb reanalysed the PCR reads using MiXCR and keeps one entry per CDR3 protein. The sample contains under 350,000 distinct CDR3 sequences, 9.9% of which appear only once. Losses at the gene ends were 5 bases for V and 11 bases for J; bases not matched to a gene: 5. The germline V gene encodes CDR1 MNHNY and CDR2 SVGAGI (reference sequence). This CDR3 has 11 amino acids. In its sample, this clonotype was seen a few times.

The chain is built from TRBV6-6 and TRBJ1-1; TRBD1 agrees at 7 bases. Specimen: PBMCs from the stem cell graft donor, collected from the stem cell graft. This TCR came from a human donor who donated a stem cell graft to a child with SCID. The CDR3 DNA reads TGTGCCAGCAGTACGGGACAGCTGGCTTTCTTT. Encoded protein: CASSTGQLAFF.